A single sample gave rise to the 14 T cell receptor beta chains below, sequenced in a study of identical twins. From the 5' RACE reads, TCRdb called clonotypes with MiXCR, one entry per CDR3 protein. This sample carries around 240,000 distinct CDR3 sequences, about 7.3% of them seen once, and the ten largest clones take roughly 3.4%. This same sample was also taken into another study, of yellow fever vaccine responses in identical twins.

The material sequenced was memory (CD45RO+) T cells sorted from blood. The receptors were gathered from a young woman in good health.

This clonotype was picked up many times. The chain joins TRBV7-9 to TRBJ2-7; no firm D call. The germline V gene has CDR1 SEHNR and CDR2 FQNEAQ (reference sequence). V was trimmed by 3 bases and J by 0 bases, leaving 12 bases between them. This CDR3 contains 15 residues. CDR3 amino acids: CASSFGRMSSYEQYV. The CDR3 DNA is TGTGCCAGCAGCTTTGGCAGGATGAGCTCCTACGAGCAGTACGTC.

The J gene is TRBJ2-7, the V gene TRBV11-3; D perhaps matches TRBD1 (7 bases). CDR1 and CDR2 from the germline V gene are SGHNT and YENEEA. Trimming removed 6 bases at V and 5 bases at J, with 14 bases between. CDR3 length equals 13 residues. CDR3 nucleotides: TGTGCCAGCAGTCCCAGGGGGGTCCACGAGCAGTACTTC. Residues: CASSPRGVHEQYF.

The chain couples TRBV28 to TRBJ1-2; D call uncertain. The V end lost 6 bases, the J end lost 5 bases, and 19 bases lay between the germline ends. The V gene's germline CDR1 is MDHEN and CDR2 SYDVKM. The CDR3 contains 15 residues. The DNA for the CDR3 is TGTGCCAGCAGGGAACTTCGGACGGCCGTTTATGGCTACACCTTC. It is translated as CASRELRTAVYGYTF.

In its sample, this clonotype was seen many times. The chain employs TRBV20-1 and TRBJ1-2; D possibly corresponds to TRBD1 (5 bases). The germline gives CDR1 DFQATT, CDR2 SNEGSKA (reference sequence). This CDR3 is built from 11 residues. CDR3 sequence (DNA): TGCATCCCGAAGGCAGGGCATGGCTACACCTTC. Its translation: CIPKAGHGYTF.

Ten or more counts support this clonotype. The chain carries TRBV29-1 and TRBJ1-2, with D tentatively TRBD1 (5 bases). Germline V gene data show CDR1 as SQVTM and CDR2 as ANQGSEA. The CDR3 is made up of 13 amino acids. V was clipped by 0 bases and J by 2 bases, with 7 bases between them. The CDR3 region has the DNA TGCAGCGTTGAAGAGGACACGAACTATGGCTACACCTTC. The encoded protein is CSVEEDTNYGYTF.

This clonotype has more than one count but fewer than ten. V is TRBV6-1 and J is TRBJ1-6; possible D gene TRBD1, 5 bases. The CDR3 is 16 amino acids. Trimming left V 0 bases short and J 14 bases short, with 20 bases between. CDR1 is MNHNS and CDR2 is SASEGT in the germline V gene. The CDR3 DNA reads TGTGCCAGCAGTGAAGCCGCGGGAGGGGTCTACGTTGCCCTCCACTTT. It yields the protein CASSEAAGGVYVALHF.

Here the CDR3 reads CASSLKGLNTQYF. In DNA form, the CDR3 reads TGTGCCAGCAGTTTAAAGGGGTTAAATACGCAGTATTTT. J is TRBJ2-3 and V is TRBV28, with a tentative D call TRBD1 (5 bases). The V gene's germline CDR1 is MDHEN and CDR2 SYDVKM. This CDR3 has 13 amino acids. Trimming took 2 bases from V and 7 from J, leaving 10 bases between them.

The CDR3 region is CASGDSSSYEQYF. The CDR3, as DNA: TGTGCCAGCGGGGACAGTAGCTCCTACGAGCAGTACTTC. The gene calls are TRBV28 and TRBJ2-7; 7 bases map to TRBD1. Germline values: CDR1 MDHEN, CDR2 SYDVKM. The V segment lost 8 bases and the J segment 0 bases; nucleotides outside the gene matches: 4. This CDR3 is 13 amino acids long.

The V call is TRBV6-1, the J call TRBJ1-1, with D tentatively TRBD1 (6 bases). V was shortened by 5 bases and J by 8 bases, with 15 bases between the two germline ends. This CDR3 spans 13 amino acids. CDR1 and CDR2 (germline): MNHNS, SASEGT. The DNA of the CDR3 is TGTGCCAGCAGTCCACAGGGCAGGGTCGAAGCTTTCTTT. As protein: CASSPQGRVEAFF.

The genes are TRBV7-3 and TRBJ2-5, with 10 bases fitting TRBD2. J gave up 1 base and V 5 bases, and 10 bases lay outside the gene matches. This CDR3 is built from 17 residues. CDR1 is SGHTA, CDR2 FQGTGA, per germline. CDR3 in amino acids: CASSPTGLARSQETQYF. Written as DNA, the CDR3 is TGTGCCAGCAGCCCCACGGGACTAGCGAGAAGCCAAGAGACCCAGTACTTC.

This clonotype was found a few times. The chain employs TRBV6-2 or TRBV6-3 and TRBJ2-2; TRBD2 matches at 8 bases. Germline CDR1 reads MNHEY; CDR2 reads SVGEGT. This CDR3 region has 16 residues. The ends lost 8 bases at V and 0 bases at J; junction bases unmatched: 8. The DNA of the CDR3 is TGTGCCAGCTTGTTTAGCGGGGTCGCGAACACCGGGGAGCTGTTTTTT. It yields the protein CASLFSGVANTGELFF.

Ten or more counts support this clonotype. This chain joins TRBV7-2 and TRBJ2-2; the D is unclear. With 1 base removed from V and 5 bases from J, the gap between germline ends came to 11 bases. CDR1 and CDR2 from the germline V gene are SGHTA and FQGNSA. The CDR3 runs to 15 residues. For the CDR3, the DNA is TGTGCCAGCAGCTTAGGGCAGTCGAGGACCGGGGAGCTGTTTTTT. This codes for CASSLGQSRTGELFF.

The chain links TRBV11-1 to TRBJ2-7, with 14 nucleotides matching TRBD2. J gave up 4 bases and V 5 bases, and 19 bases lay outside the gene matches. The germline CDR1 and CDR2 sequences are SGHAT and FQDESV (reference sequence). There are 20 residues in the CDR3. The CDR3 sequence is CASSPRPGLAGAPFEYEQYF. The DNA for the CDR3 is TGTGCCAGCAGCCCGAGACCGGGACTAGCGGGAGCTCCTTTCGAATACGAGCAGTACTTC.

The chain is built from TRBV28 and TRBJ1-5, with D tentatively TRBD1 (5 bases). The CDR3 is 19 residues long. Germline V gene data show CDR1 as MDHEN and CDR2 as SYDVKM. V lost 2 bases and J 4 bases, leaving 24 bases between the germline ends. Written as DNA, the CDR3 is TGTGCCAGCAGTTTACCCCGGACGGCCTGGGCAGGGAAAAATCAGCCCCAGCATTTT. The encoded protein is CASSLPRTAWAGKNQPQHF.